The 5 T cell receptor beta chains reported below all come from one sample, sequenced in a study of blood T cells in healthy people across ages (dated by TCRdb to the mid-2010s). The library was generated by 5' RACE. Reads for this sample came from an Illumina HiSeq 2500. A second PCR of roughly 7 to 11 cycles was performed with a sample-barcoded 5' primer and a J-beta primer mix. TCRdb trimmed public reads at Q25 via fastp, called clones via MiXCR and kept in-frame beta chains. CDR3 protein duplicates are merged, each entry listing the most common genes and DNA. The sample profile shows roughly 700,000 distinct CDR3 sequences; approximately 50% of them were found once. The top ten clonotypes cover roughly 31% of the sample. Material for sequencing was blood. Source of these receptors: a woman between 55 and 75 years old in good health.

This clonotype was recorded a few times. This chain connects TRBV7-2 to TRBJ2-7; TRBD2 matches 10 bases. This CDR3 spans 14 amino acids. The V and J ends lost 1 base and 9 bases, in that order; junction bases with no gene match: 6. The germline gives CDR1 SGHTA, CDR2 FQGNSA. The DNA for the CDR3 is TGTGCCAGCAGCTTAGTTGGGCTAGCGGGGGTGCAGTACTTC. Amino acids: CASSLVGLAGVQYF. Combining the CDR3 with reference TRBV7-2 and TRBJ2-7 gives the whole variable domain GAGVSQSPSNKVTEKGKDVELRCDPISGHTALYWYRQSLGQGLEFLIYFQGNSAPDKSGLPSDRFSAERTGGSVSTLTIQRTQQEDSAVYLCASSLVGLAGVQYFGPGTRLTVT.

This clonotype came up once. The rearrangement joins TRBV2 to TRBJ2-2; weak D call: TRBD2 (6 bases). Trimming pared 8 bases from V and 1 base from J, leaving 11 bases between. Germline loops: CDR1 SNHLY, CDR2 FYNNEI. CDR3 length equals 14 residues. The CDR3 coding sequence is TGTGCCAGCCGCGGGACTCTGAACACCGGGGAGCTGTTTTTT. This sequence encodes CASRGTLNTGELFF.

The chain couples TRBV9 to TRBJ2-5, with D perhaps TRBD1 (6 bases). CDR3 length: 15 amino acids. The germline gives CDR1 SGDLS, CDR2 YYNGEE. V was trimmed by 4 bases and J by 2 bases, leaving 15 bases between them. The CDR3 region has the DNA TGTGCCAGCAGCCTTACAGGGTTCTCGCAAGAGACCCAGTACTTC. It specifies CASSLTGFSQETQYF.

About this clonotype: Mismatch with germline at one junction end may stem from a read error. V and J are TRBV7-9 and TRBJ1-6, with D possibly TRBD1 on 6 matching bases. The germline CDR1 and CDR2 sequences are SEHNR and FQNEAQ (reference sequence). The CDR3 consists of 11 residues. CDR3 bases: TGTGCCGGCAGGAGGGGGTCACCCCTCCACTTT. Residues: CAGRRGSPLHF. The full variable domain, its missing parts supplied by reference TRBV7-9 and TRBJ1-6, is DTGVSQNPRHKITKRGQNVTFRCDPISEHNRLYWYRQTLGQGPEFLTYFQNEAQLEKSRLLSDRFSAERPKGSFSTLEIQRTEQGDSAMYLCAGRRGSPLHFGNGTRLTVT.

This clonotype was counted between two and nine times. V is TRBV20-1 and J is TRBJ2-5, with 7 bases aligning to TRBD2. This CDR3 is 13 amino acids long. CDR1 and CDR2 (germline): DFQATT, SNEGSKA (reference sequence). V dropped 6 bases and J dropped 2; count of bases not matched to a gene: 6. In DNA form, the CDR3 reads TGCAGTGCCCAACTAGCGTTACAAGAGACCCAGTACTTC. Encoded protein: CSAQLALQETQYF.